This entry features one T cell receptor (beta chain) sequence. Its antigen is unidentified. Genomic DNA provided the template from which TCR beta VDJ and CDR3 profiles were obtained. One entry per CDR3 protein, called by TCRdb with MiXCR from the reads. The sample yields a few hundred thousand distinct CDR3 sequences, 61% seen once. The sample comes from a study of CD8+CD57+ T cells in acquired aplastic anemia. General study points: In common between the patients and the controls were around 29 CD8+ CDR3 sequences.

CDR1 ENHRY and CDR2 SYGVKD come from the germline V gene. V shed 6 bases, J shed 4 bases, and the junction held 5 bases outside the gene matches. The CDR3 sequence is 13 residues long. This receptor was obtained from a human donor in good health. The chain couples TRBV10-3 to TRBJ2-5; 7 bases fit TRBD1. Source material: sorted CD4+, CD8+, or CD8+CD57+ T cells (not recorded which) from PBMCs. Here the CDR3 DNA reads TGTGCCATCAGCGACAGGGAAGGAGAGACCCAGTACTTC. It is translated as CAISDREGETQYF.